The entry below describes one T cell receptor beta chain. These data are taken from a study of T cell changes during pregnancy in multiple sclerosis. Assay used: immunoSEQ multiplex PCR; TCRdb lists only in-frame clones, some missing. Here the sample spans roughly 39,000 clones, about 90% being singletons. The CDR3 runs to 14 residues. Per germline, CDR1 MNHEY and CDR2 SVGAGI. V lost 4 bases, J lost 2 bases, and 9 bases lay in between. Sequenced material: CD8+ T cells from peripheral blood mononuclear cells, taken after pregnancy. The chain is built from TRBV6-5 and TRBJ2-1, with D tentatively TRBD2 (6 bases). The TCR sequence derives from a female donor with multiple sclerosis, enrolled in a pregnancy study. The CDR3 spells CASSSRGTYNEQFF. The CDR3 coding sequence is TGTGCCAGCAGTTCCCGGGGGACCTACAATGAGCAGTTCTTC.